The 29 T cell receptor beta chains reported below all come from one sample, sequenced in a study of T cells in localized non-small cell lung cancer. The table came from immunoSEQ multiplex PCR; TCRdb's copy has only in-frame clones and leaves some out. The sample includes some 71,000 clones, about 83% of them seen just once. This sample comprised peripheral blood, obtained before any cancer treatment. The receptors here all came from an older female donor with stage I lung adenocarcinoma.

The V gene is TRBV29-1, the J gene TRBJ1-3; 7 nucleotides align to TRBD1. V was pared by 6 bases and J by 4 bases, with 27 bases of the junction left unmatched. This CDR3 comprises 20 residues. Germline V gene sequence: CDR1 SQVTM, CDR2 ANQGSEA. The CDR3 is CSVYAGPQLYRQGAGNTIYF. The CDR3 DNA follows: TGCAGCGTCTACGCGGGCCCCCAGTTGTATCGACAGGGAGCCGGAAACACCATATATTTT.

In this sample, this clone turned up a few times. The gene calls are TRBV7-3 and TRBJ1-1; TRBD1 might be the D (6 bases). The germline V gene has CDR1 SGHTA and CDR2 FQGTGA. Trimming cost V 5 bases and J 4 bases, with 17 bases left between them. CDR3 length: 15 residues. The CDR3 region is CASSPDLTGRTEAFF. The CDR3 DNA sequence: TGTGCCAGCAGCCCGGACTTGACAGGCCGCACTGAAGCTTTCTTT.

About this clone itself: Other nucleotide sequences from this sample produce the same CDR3. The chain recombines TRBV7-9 with TRBJ1-4; 7 positions agree with TRBD1. CDR3 length: 16 amino acids. Germline V lookup: CDR1 SEHNR, CDR2 FQNEAQ (reference sequence). With 1 base clipped from V and 0 bases from J, the junction kept 2 bases outside the gene matches. CDR3 amino acids: CASSLGDSATNEKLFF. The CDR3 coding sequence is TGTGCCAGCAGCTTAGGGGACAGTGCAACTAATGAAAAACTGTTTTTT.

This clone appeared a single time. The chain is built from TRBV19 and TRBJ1-4; D uncertain. Germline values: CDR1 LNHDA, CDR2 SQIVND (reference sequence). Deletions cut 7 bases from V and 8 bases from J, with 17 bases between. The CDR3 spans 14 residues. CDR3 sequence reads: CASKGGDLLEKLFF. CDR3 in DNA: TGTGCCAGTAAGGGCGGCGATCTACTGGAAAAACTGTTTTTT.

CDR3 region: CASRDRRLTGEQYF. CDR3 DNA: TGTGCCAGTCGGGACAGACGTTTAACGGGGGAGCAGTACTTC. The chain employs TRBV28 and TRBJ2-7, with 7 positions matching TRBD1. The CDR3 length is 14 residues. Trimming at V came to 9 bases and at J to 7 bases, leaving 15 bases not matched to a gene. Germline V gives CDR1 MDHEN, CDR2 SYDVKM.

This CDR3 reads CASSPQGREESPLHF. The CDR3 DNA reads as TGTGCCAGCTCACCACAGGGAAGGGAGGAATCACCCCTCCACTTT. The chain has TRBV18 and TRBJ1-6; D unresolved. V lost 1 base and J 10 bases, leaving 14 bases between the germline ends. Germline-derived CDR1 and CDR2 are KGHSH and LQKENI. The CDR3 runs 15 residues.

The chain uses TRBV18 and TRBJ2-5, with 8 bases identical to TRBD1. V lost 0 bases and J lost 5; bases outside the gene matches: 5. CDR1 is KGHSH and CDR2 is LQKENI in the germline V gene. The length of the CDR3 is 15 residues. The CDR3 loop reads CASSPPTGAAETQYF. The CDR3 DNA follows: TGTGCCAGCTCACCACCGACAGGGGCTGCGGAGACCCAGTACTTC.

This clone showed up just once. The chain couples TRBV7-8 to TRBJ1-5; TRBD1 might be the D (5 bases). V lost 1 base and J lost 7, with 20 bases in between. From germline, CDR1 is SGHVS and CDR2 FQNEAQ. This CDR3 has 17 residues. The CDR3 DNA reads TGTGCCAGCAGCTTAGGGGTTGGTGGGGGTATTATGCAGCCCCAGCATTTT. This encodes CASSLGVGGGIMQPQHF.

This clone was seen a single time. This chain connects TRBV5-1 to TRBJ2-5; 11 bases line up with TRBD1. CDR1 and CDR2 (germline): SGHRS, YFSETQ. The CDR3 covers 15 residues. The ends lost 3 bases at V and 1 base at J; junction bases unmatched: 2. The CDR3 DNA sequence: TGCGCCAGCAGCTCCGGGACAGGGGGCCAAGAGACCCAGTACTTC. It encodes CASSSGTGGQETQYF. The whole variable domain, remainder taken from reference TRBV5-1 and TRBJ2-5, is KAGVTQTPRYLIKTRGQQVTLSCSPISGHRSVSWYQQTPGQGLQFLFEYFSETQRNKGNFPGRFSGRQFSNSRSEMNVSTLELGDSALYLCASSSGTGGQETQYFGPGTRLLVL.

The V gene is TRBV2, the J gene TRBJ2-1, with TRBD2 matching 13 bases. CDR1 and CDR2 (germline): SNHLY, FYNNEI. The CDR3 totals 15 residues. J lost 4 bases, V lost 6 bases, and 3 bases had no gene match. Here the CDR3 reads CASRLTSGGYNEQFF. The DNA for the CDR3 is TGTGCCAGCAGACTGACTAGCGGGGGGTACAATGAGCAGTTCTTC. Looking up the rest from reference TRBV2 and TRBJ2-1 gives the full variable domain: EPEVTQTPSHQVTQMGQEVILRCVPISNHLYFYWYRQILGQKVEFLVSFYNNEISEKSEIFDDQFSVERPDGSNFTLKIRSTKLEDSAMYFCASRLTSGGYNEQFFGPGTRLTVL.

The V and J genes are TRBV7-5 and TRBJ2-5. TRBV7-5 is annotated as a pseudogene. The CDR3 covers 12 residues. The CDR3 sequence is CARSFPRGTQYF. CDR3 nucleotide sequence: TGTGCCAGAAGCTTCCCACGTGGGACCCAGTACTTC.

The chain links TRBV9 to TRBJ1-2, with D tentatively TRBD1 (5 bases). The CDR3 extends over 15 amino acids. V was shortened by 4 bases and J by 3 bases, with 16 bases between the two germline ends. CDR1 and CDR2 from the germline V gene are SGDLS and YYNGEE. CDR3 nucleotides: TGTGCCAGCAGCCCCAAAGGGACTGTCGACTATGGCTACACCTTC. Translating gives CASSPKGTVDYGYTF.

The chain couples TRBV5-6 to TRBJ2-1, with 7 positions matching TRBD1. CDR3 length: 15 residues. Germline V gives CDR1 SGHDT, CDR2 YYEEEE. V shed 3 bases, J shed 5 bases, and the junction held 8 bases outside the gene matches. In DNA form, the CDR3 reads TGTGCCAGCAGCTGGTCCGGGACAGACAACAATGAGCAGTTCTTC. Translated: CASSWSGTDNNEQFF.

CDR3 bases: TGTGCCAGCAGTAATCAGGGGGGCGTGAACACTGAAGCTTTCTTT. It codes for CASSNQGGVNTEAFF. The chain joins TRBV7-6 to TRBJ1-1; the match to TRBD1 covers 7 bases. Germline CDR1 and CDR2: SGHVS and FNYEAQ. This CDR3 is 15 amino acids long. V was clipped by 6 bases and J by 0 bases; unmatched bases: 7.

The V call is TRBV10-3, the J call TRBJ1-3; tentatively, D is TRBD1 (5 bases). The ends were cut back, 6 bases at V and 3 bases at J, with 12 bases in the middle. Germline assignment: CDR1 ENHRY and CDR2 SYGVKD. The CDR3 consists of 14 residues. The DNA of the CDR3 is TGTGCCATCAGGGTGGCAGGGTTTGGAAACACCATATATTTT. Its translation is CAIRVAGFGNTIYF.

The rearrangement links TRBV5-1 to TRBJ1-1, with 10 bases that match TRBD1. Unmatched junction bases numbered 16, after V lost 2 bases and J lost 0 bases. From germline, CDR1 is SGHRS and CDR2 YFSETQ. The CDR3 spans 20 residues. The CDR3 DNA reads TGCGCCAGCAGCTTATGGTGGACAGGGGGGAGAGAACGGATGAACACTGAAGCTTTCTTT. Protein: CASSLWWTGGRERMNTEAFF.

The J gene is TRBJ1-1, the V gene TRBV6-6, with unresolved D. V lost 8 bases, J lost 0 bases, and 10 bases lay in between. The CDR3 has 13 amino acids. Germline CDR1 MNHNY, CDR2 SVGAGI (reference sequence). The CDR3 sequence is CASRVYMNTEAFF. The CDR3, as DNA: TGTGCCAGCCGGGTATACATGAACACTGAAGCTTTCTTT.

The count of this clone is one. The chain's CDR3 is CASTPQGVSTDTQYF. For the CDR3, the DNA is TGTGCCAGCACTCCGCAAGGGGTGAGCACAGATACGCAGTATTTT. The chain is built from TRBV25-1 and TRBJ2-3; the D gene is possibly TRBD1 (5 bases). Per the germline V gene, CDR1 is MGHDK and CDR2 is SYGVNS. Trimming took off 7 bases at V and 0 bases at J, with 14 bases between the two ends. The CDR3 is 15 amino acids.

This clone was seen a single time. This chain links TRBV6-1 with TRBJ1-2; 7 bases are shared with TRBD1. This CDR3 is 15 amino acids long. Germline V gene data show CDR1 as MNHNS and CDR2 as SASEGT. After removal of 3 bases from V and 8 bases from J, the junction contained 12 bases not matched to a gene. This CDR3 reads CASSDGKGQTYGYTF. CDR3 coding DNA: TGTGCCAGCAGTGACGGGAAGGGACAGACTTACGGCTACACCTTC.

The V and J genes are TRBV6-6 and TRBJ2-7; D is possibly TRBD1 (5 bases). This CDR3 region has 15 residues. Germline CDR1 reads MNHNY; CDR2 reads SVGAGI (reference sequence). Trimming left V 2 bases short and J 3 bases short, with 14 bases between. The CDR3 sequence: CASSYRQGRNYEQYF. The CDR3 DNA is TGTGCCAGCAGTTACCGGCAGGGCCGGAACTACGAGCAGTACTTC.

The V gene is TRBV5-1, the J gene TRBJ2-1; 14 positions match TRBD2. CDR1 and CDR2 (germline): SGHRS, YFSETQ. This CDR3 region has 14 residues. The V gene end was trimmed by 5 bases and the J gene end by 7 bases; junction bases not matched to a gene: 2. CDR3 residues: CASRTSGRANEQFF. The CDR3 DNA sequence: TGCGCCAGCAGGACTAGCGGGAGGGCAAATGAGCAGTTCTTC.

This chain joins TRBV4-1 and TRBJ1-5; possibly TRBD1 for D (5 bases). This CDR3 region has 13 residues. Trimming shortened V by 1 base and J by 6 bases, and 7 bases separated the two germline ends. Germline V gene data show CDR1 as MGHRA and CDR2 as YSYEKL. This chain's CDR3 is CASSQGQSQPQHF. The CDR3 nucleotides read TGCGCCAGCAGCCAAGGACAGAGTCAGCCCCAGCATTTT.

The chain has TRBV18 and TRBJ2-1; D is possibly TRBD1 (6 bases). The CDR3 sequence is 13 residues long. Trimming shortened V by 3 bases and J by 7 bases, and 10 bases separated the two germline ends. The germline V gene encodes CDR1 KGHSH and CDR2 LQKENI. The CDR3 loop reads CASSPVRGNEQFF. CDR3 bases: TGTGCCAGCTCACCTGTAAGGGGGAATGAGCAGTTCTTC. Based on the CDR3 plus reference TRBV18 and TRBJ2-1, the full variable domain is NAGVMQNPRHLVRRRGQEARLRCSPMKGHSHVYWYRQLPEEGLKFMVYLQKENIIDESGMPKERFSAEFPKEGPSILRIQQVVRGDSAAYFCASSPVRGNEQFFGPGTRLTVL.

The sample holds a few counts of this clone. The genes are TRBV6-1 and TRBJ1-2; 9 nucleotides agree with TRBD1. CDR1 and CDR2 from the germline V gene are MNHNS and SASEGT. This CDR3 is 15 amino acids long. Losses at the gene ends were 7 bases for V and 7 bases for J; bases not matched to a gene: 13. CDR3 region: CASNTRDRAIGGYTF. The DNA of the CDR3 is TGTGCCAGCAATACCCGGGACAGGGCCATTGGTGGCTACACCTTC.

This clone has a handful of counts. The chain employs TRBV19 and TRBJ2-7; TRBD2 matches 12 bases. The CDR3 sequence is 15 residues long. V lost 5 bases, J lost 2 bases, and 4 bases stayed unmatched. CDR1 and CDR2 (germline): LNHDA, SQIVND (reference sequence). The CDR3 region is CASSPSGGGTYEQYF. The CDR3 nucleotides read TGTGCCAGTAGTCCTAGCGGGGGGGGAACCTACGAGCAGTACTTC.

The chain recombines TRBV7-3 with TRBJ1-5; the D gene is possibly TRBD1 (6 bases). The CDR3 spans 13 residues. Germline CDR1 and CDR2: SGHTA and FQGTGA. Trimming cost V 5 bases and J 6 bases, with 11 bases left between them. DNA for the CDR3: TGTGCCAGCAGCCACCAAGGGGGTCAGCCCCAGCATTTT. Its protein product is CASSHQGGQPQHF.

This clone showed up just once. This chain links TRBV6-1 with TRBJ1-5; D gene uncertain. CDR3 size: 14 residues. Looked up from germline, CDR1 is MNHNS and CDR2 is SASEGT. The germline V and J ends were trimmed by 0 bases and 4 bases, with 7 bases remaining between them. The CDR3 nucleotides read TGTGCCAGCAGTGAAGCGTGGAGGAATCAGCCCCAGCATTTT. Protein: CASSEAWRNQPQHF.

This chain connects TRBV7-9 to TRBJ1-1; D may be TRBD1 (6 bases). Germline CDR1 reads SEHNR; CDR2 reads FQNEAQ (reference sequence). The CDR3 consists of 15 residues. Trimming pared 1 base from V and 2 bases from J, leaving 11 bases between. The CDR3: CASSLVGGYNTEAFF. DNA for the CDR3: TGTGCCAGCAGCTTAGTAGGGGGGTACAACACTGAAGCTTTCTTT.

This chain joins TRBV5-4 and TRBJ1-2; 12 nucleotides line up with TRBD1. The CDR3 is made up of 15 amino acids. The V gene's germline CDR1 is SGHNT and CDR2 YYREEE (reference sequence). V trimming: 2 bases; J trimming: 5 bases; junction bases outside the gene matches: 4. The CDR3, as DNA: TGTGCCAGCAGCTTACGGGGACAGGGGGCGTATGGCTACACCTTC. Translation gives CASSLRGQGAYGYTF.